The 32 T cell receptor beta chains presented below share a single source sample, sequenced in a study of blood T cell repertoires in COVID-19. Assay used: immunoSEQ multiplex PCR; TCRdb lists only in-frame clones, some missing. The repertoire holds roughly 64,000 clones, with 65% to 90% as singletons. Sequences were obtained from peripheral blood. The receptors were gathered from a woman aged 60-75 years with acute or convalescent COVID-19.

The chain combines TRBV23-1 with TRBJ2-7; the match to TRBD1 covers 9 bases. TRBV23-1 is filed as an ORF, its function uncertain. CDR3 length: 15 residues. V lost 1 base, J lost 5 bases, and 6 bases stayed unmatched. The CDR3 is CASSQWGQGMNEQYF. In DNA, the CDR3 is TGCGCCAGCAGTCAATGGGGACAGGGAATGAACGAGCAGTACTTC.

The V and J genes are TRBV9 and TRBJ2-1, with TRBD1 as a possible D gene (6 bases). Looked up from germline, CDR1 is SGDLS and CDR2 is YYNGEE. The CDR3 runs to 15 residues. Trimming cost V 0 bases and J 4 bases, with 11 bases left between them. The CDR3 DNA reads as TGTGCCAGCAGCGTAGGGTCAGGGGCTTACAATGAGCAGTTCTTC. Translating gives CASSVGSGAYNEQFF.

This clone showed up just a few times. This chain uses TRBV5-1 with TRBJ1-5, with 11 bases fitting TRBD1. V lost 0 bases and J lost 4; bases outside the gene matches: 3. This CDR3 is built from 16 residues. Per germline, CDR1 SGHRS and CDR2 YFSETQ. The CDR3 is CASSLDGTGGNQPQHF. The CDR3 DNA is TGCGCCAGCAGCTTGGACGGGACAGGGGGAAATCAGCCCCAGCATTTT.

This clone was picked up one time. The chain uses TRBV25-1 and TRBJ1-2; TRBD1 aligns across 8 bases. J lost 3 bases, V lost 2 bases, and 2 bases had no gene match. The CDR3 spans 14 residues. Germline CDR1 and CDR2: MGHDK and SYGVNS. CDR3 coding DNA: TGTGCCAGCAGTGAACAACAGGGGGACTATGGCTACACCTTC. Its translation: CASSEQQGDYGYTF.

This rearrangement joins TRBV19 to TRBJ2-3; no clear D gene. The length of the CDR3 is 14 residues. Trimming took 4 bases from V and 0 from J, leaving 8 bases between them. CDR1 is LNHDA, CDR2 SQIVND, per germline (reference sequence). For the CDR3, the DNA is TGTGCCAGTAGTACCGGTCCTAGCACAGATACGCAGTATTTT. It translates to CASSTGPSTDTQYF.

V is TRBV29-1 and J is TRBJ2-3; TRBD2 agrees at 12 bases. The CDR3 contains 18 residues. Germline V gene lookup returns CDR1 SQVTM and CDR2 ANQGSEA. V shed 8 bases and J 1 base; nucleotides not matched to a gene: 16. CDR3: CSILPTSGGLGGTDTQYF. CDR3 sequence (DNA): TGCAGCATCCTCCCGACTAGCGGGGGCCTCGGGGGCACAGATACGCAGTATTTT.

The chain combines TRBV7-6 with TRBJ1-4, with D possibly being TRBD1 (5 bases). Between the trimmed V and J ends, which lost 5 bases and 8 bases, there was a span of 18 bases. CDR3 length equals 15 residues. Germline V gives CDR1 SGHVS, CDR2 FNYEAQ. The CDR3, as DNA: TGTGCCAGCAGCGTAGGAGCAGGGTTTGGAGAAAAACTGTTTTTT. It translates to CASSVGAGFGEKLFF.

This clone was picked up one time. The V and J genes are TRBV2 and TRBJ2-7; possible D gene TRBD1, 5 bases. V dropped 9 bases and J dropped 0 bases, with 15 bases sitting between them. Germline V gives CDR1 SNHLY, CDR2 FYNNEI. The CDR3 has 14 residues. In DNA form, the CDR3 reads TGTGCCAGGCGACAGTTTACGAGCTCCTACGAGCAGTACTTC. Amino acid sequence: CARRQFTSSYEQYF.

The CDR3 region is CASRGGGAGGELFF. For the CDR3, the DNA is TGTGCCAGTAGAGGCGGGGGGGCCGGCGGGGAGCTGTTTTTT. This chain joins TRBV19 and TRBJ2-2; the match to TRBD2 covers 9 bases. Per the germline V gene, CDR1 is LNHDA and CDR2 is SQIVND (reference sequence). V shed 6 bases, J shed 7 bases, and the junction held 6 bases outside the gene matches. The CDR3 consists of 14 residues. The variable domain in full, completed from reference TRBV19 and TRBJ2-2, reads DGGITQSPKYLFRKEGQNVTLSCEQNLNHDAMYWYRQDPGQGLRLIYYSQIVNDFQKGDIAEGYSVSREKKESFPLTVTSAQKNPTAFYLCASRGGGAGGELFFGEGSRLTVL.

The J gene is TRBJ2-3, the V gene TRBV11-2; perhaps TRBD2 as D (6 bases). Germline assignment: CDR1 SGHAT and CDR2 FQNNGV. There are 14 residues in the CDR3. The ends were cut back, 5 bases at V and 6 bases at J, with 15 bases in the middle. The CDR3 nucleotides read TGTGCCAGCAGCCCGGGAGCTCCCTTTGATACGCAGTATTTT. As protein: CASSPGAPFDTQYF. Drawing the rest from reference TRBV11-2 and TRBJ2-3, the complete variable domain is EAGVAQSPRYKIIEKRQSVAFWCNPISGHATLYWYQQILGQGPKLLIQFQNNGVVDDSQLPKDRFSAERLKGVDSTLKIQPAKLEDSAVYLCASSPGAPFDTQYFGPGTRLTVL.

The rearrangement links TRBV5-1 to TRBJ2-7; D is possibly TRBD1 (6 bases). Trimming removed 0 bases from V and 3 bases from J, with 13 bases in between. The germline V gene encodes CDR1 SGHRS and CDR2 YFSETQ. The CDR3 runs 15 residues. CDR3 sequence reads: CASSLVAGAGYEQYF. CDR3 coding DNA: TGCGCCAGCAGCTTGGTGGCAGGGGCCGGCTACGAGCAGTACTTC.

The chain has TRBV7-2 and TRBJ1-4, with D possibly TRBD1 on 5 matching bases. Between the trimmed V and J ends, which lost 5 bases and 0 bases, there was a span of 10 bases. The CDR3 is 15 amino acids. Germline CDR1 is SGHTA and CDR2 is FQGNSA. The CDR3: CASSTQTATNEKLFF. The CDR3 nucleotides are TGTGCCAGCAGCACACAGACAGCAACTAATGAAAAACTGTTTTTT.

The rearrangement links TRBV7-2 to TRBJ2-5; TRBD1 matches at 7 bases. CDR1 is SGHTA, CDR2 FQGNSA, per germline. CDR3 size: 16 residues. After removal of 5 bases from V and 2 bases from J, the junction contained 11 bases not matched to a gene. The CDR3 loop is CASSETGTAKQETQYF. The CDR3 region has the DNA TGTGCCAGCAGCGAAACAGGGACAGCCAAACAAGAGACCCAGTACTTC.

CDR3 loop: CATRRADTQYF. The DNA for the CDR3 is TGTGCCACCCGCCGCGCAGATACGCAGTATTTT. The chain has TRBV25-1 and TRBJ2-3; D is undetermined. Germline CDR1 reads MGHDK; CDR2 reads SYGVNS. The CDR3 has 11 amino acids. V lost 10 bases to trimming and J lost 4 bases, with 9 bases between them.

V is TRBV10-3 and J is TRBJ2-5; 7 bases line up with TRBD1. The J segment lost 5 bases and the V segment lost 0 bases, leaving 3 bases of the junction unmatched. The CDR3 length is 14 residues. CDR1 and CDR2 (germline): ENHRY, SYGVKD. CDR3 residues: CAISESTGHETQYF. CDR3 DNA: TGTGCCATCAGTGAGTCGACAGGGCACGAGACCCAGTACTTC.

The chain recombines TRBV15 with TRBJ2-7; 7 nucleotides match TRBD1. CDR3 size: 15 residues. The germline gives CDR1 LNHNV, CDR2 YYDKDF (reference sequence). V gave up 3 bases and J gave up 1 base; unmatched junction bases: 6. The CDR3 DNA sequence: TGTGCCACCAGCAGGCAGGGACAGTTATCCTACGAGCAGTACTTC. Translating gives CATSRQGQLSYEQYF.

This chain links TRBV5-1 with TRBJ1-1; TRBD1 matches at 8 bases. Looked up from germline, CDR1 is SGHRS and CDR2 is YFSETQ. The CDR3 consists of 15 residues. V shed 0 bases and J 7 bases; nucleotides not matched to a gene: 8. CDR3 amino acids: CASSLVGRGQGEAFF. The DNA of the CDR3 is TGCGCCAGCAGCTTGGTGGGCAGGGGGCAAGGTGAAGCTTTCTTT.

The chain employs TRBV5-6 and TRBJ2-1, with D maybe TRBD2 (6 bases). The CDR3 is 16 amino acids. The germline V gene encodes CDR1 SGHDT and CDR2 YYEEEE. V was cut by 4 bases and J by 7 bases, with 21 bases left in between. The CDR3 spells CASSGLGGRSFNEQFF. The DNA of the CDR3 is TGTGCCAGCAGCGGGTTGGGGGGTCGTAGTTTTAATGAGCAGTTCTTC.

The chain has TRBV6-1 and TRBJ1-2; 8 nucleotides align to TRBD1. The CDR3 runs to 15 residues. Per the germline V gene, CDR1 is MNHNS and CDR2 is SASEGT. Unmatched junction bases numbered 6, after V lost 0 bases and J lost 6 bases. The CDR3, as DNA: TGTGCCAGCAGTGAAGCAGGGCAGGGGGCGGATGGCTACACCTTC. Translated, it gives CASSEAGQGADGYTF.

This rearrangement joins TRBV30 to TRBJ2-2; a possible D gene is TRBD2 (6 bases). This CDR3 has 13 residues. Per the germline V gene, CDR1 is GTSNPN and CDR2 is SVGIG (reference sequence). The CDR3 DNA sequence: TGTGCGCTACACGGGGGTGGCACCGGGGAGCTGTTTTTT. It is translated as CALHGGGTGELFF.

This clone was detected once. The chain combines TRBV5-5 with TRBJ2-7; tentatively, D is TRBD2 (5 bases). From germline, CDR1 is SGHKS and CDR2 YYEKEE (reference sequence). Trimming took 0 bases from V and 6 from J, leaving 13 bases between them. The CDR3 extends over 14 amino acids. DNA for the CDR3: TGTGCCAGCAGCTTGGGGACGGGGTCTGGCGAGCAGTACTTC. Translating it yields CASSLGTGSGEQYF.

The rearrangement uses TRBV19 and TRBJ2-1; TRBD2 matches 7 bases. Germline V gene lookup returns CDR1 LNHDA and CDR2 SQIVND (reference sequence). With V trimmed by 4 bases and J by 0 bases, 0 bases remained unmatched. The CDR3 runs to 14 residues. The CDR3 loop reads CASSSGGSYNEQFF. The CDR3 nucleotides read TGTGCCAGTAGTAGCGGGGGCTCCTACAATGAGCAGTTCTTC.

The chain uses TRBV19 and TRBJ2-7, with 8 bases fitting TRBD1. The CDR3 length is 16 residues. V dropped 5 bases and J dropped 6; count of bases not matched to a gene: 15. Germline V gene sequence: CDR1 LNHDA, CDR2 SQIVND (reference sequence). The CDR3 reads CASSFRVGTGLREQYF. The CDR3 bases are TGTGCCAGTAGTTTCCGGGTCGGGACAGGACTTCGCGAGCAGTACTTC.

This chain uses TRBV12-3 or TRBV12-4 with TRBJ1-2; 7 bases line up with TRBD1. The CDR3 loop spans 12 amino acids. V lost 7 bases, J lost 8 bases, and 7 bases stayed unmatched. The CDR3 loop is CASNRRGDGYTF. CDR3 sequence (DNA): TGTGCCAGCAACCGCAGGGGGGACGGCTACACCTTC.

The chain joins TRBV9 to TRBJ1-6; 7 nucleotides match TRBD1. Germline V lookup: CDR1 SGDLS, CDR2 YYNGEE. This CDR3 spans 17 amino acids. J was trimmed by 1 base and V by 3 bases; bases with no gene match: 7. The CDR3 coding sequence is TGTGCCAGCAGCGCAGGGACAGTTAGATCCTATAATTCACCCCTCCACTTT. This translates into CASSAGTVRSYNSPLHF.

The chain couples TRBV27 to TRBJ2-7; TRBD1 matches at 9 bases. Germline assignment: CDR1 MNHEY and CDR2 SMNVEV (reference sequence). V lost 6 bases to trimming and J lost 3 bases; unmatched junction nucleotides: 6. The CDR3 is made up of 14 amino acids. The CDR3 sequence: CASRGQGTGYEQYF. The CDR3 DNA sequence: TGTGCCAGCAGAGGACAGGGGACAGGCTACGAGCAGTACTTC.

This clone was counted once. This chain uses TRBV7-2 with TRBJ2-7, with 13 bases fitting TRBD2. Unmatched junction bases numbered 8, after V lost 3 bases and J lost 6 bases. The CDR3 covers 16 residues. Germline-derived CDR1 and CDR2 are SGHTA and FQGNSA. CDR3 residues: CASSLAPGTSGTEQYF. DNA for the CDR3: TGTGCCAGCAGCTTGGCACCCGGGACTAGCGGGACCGAGCAGTACTTC.

V usage is TRBV27 and J usage is TRBJ2-7; D might be TRBD1 (5 bases). The CDR3 length is 16 residues. Trimming removed 5 bases from V and 2 bases from J, with 19 bases in between. Germline V gives CDR1 MNHEY, CDR2 SMNVEV (reference sequence). The CDR3 region has the DNA TGTGCCAGCAGTGCCCGACAGACCCCTACGACCTACGAGCAGTACTTC. Protein product: CASSARQTPTTYEQYF.

The chain is built from TRBV6-1 and TRBJ1-5; 11 bases fit TRBD1. Per the germline V gene, CDR1 is MNHNS and CDR2 is SASEGT. The CDR3 covers 13 residues. The trim removed 3 bases at V and 9 bases at J, leaving 1 base unmatched. The CDR3 nucleotides read TGTGCCAGCAGTGAGGACAGGGGGCTGCCCCAGCATTTT. Its protein product is CASSEDRGLPQHF.

The rearrangement joins TRBV2 to TRBJ2-7; tentatively, D is TRBD2 (7 bases). Between the trimmed V and J ends, which lost 3 bases and 4 bases, there was a span of 13 bases. Germline V gene lookup returns CDR1 SNHLY and CDR2 FYNNEI. The CDR3 covers 14 residues. CDR3 in amino acids: CASSDGGLRYEQYF. The CDR3 bases are TGTGCCAGCAGTGACGGGGGGCTGAGGTACGAGCAGTACTTC.

This clone was picked up a small number of times. The V and J genes are TRBV27 and TRBJ1-2; TRBD1 aligns across 7 bases. Germline lookup yields CDR1 MNHEY and CDR2 SMNVEV (reference sequence). The CDR3 sequence is 13 residues long. J lost 4 bases, V lost 2 bases, and 1 base had no gene match. CDR3 nucleotides: TGTGCCAGCAGTTTACGACAGGGCTATGGCTACACCTTC. Translated, it gives CASSLRQGYGYTF.

Only one count was recorded for this clone. One junction end disagrees with the germline gene, perhaps due to a read error. The chain couples TRBV7-2 to TRBJ1-2; the D gene is possibly TRBD1 (6 bases). The CDR3 runs 12 residues. Germline loops: CDR1 SGHTA, CDR2 FQGNSA. The CDR3 region is CASSGGAGAFNF. CDR3 DNA sequence: TGTGCCAGCAGTGGGGGGGCAGGGGCTTTCAACTTC. Looking up the rest from reference TRBV7-2 and TRBJ1-2 gives the full variable domain: GAGVSQSPSNKVTEKGKDVELRCDPISGHTALYWYRQSLGQGLEFLIYFQGNSAPDKSGLPSDRFSAERTGGSVSTLTIQRTQQEDSAVYLCASSGGAGAFNFGSGTRLTVV.